The 32 T cell receptor beta chains in this list originate from one sample, sequenced in a study of blood T cell repertoires in COVID-19. The data were produced by immunoSEQ multiplex PCR, yet TCRdb's version contains in-frame clones alone and is incomplete. The sample has some 320,000 clones, approximately 88% seen once. The specimen was peripheral blood. The source is a woman aged 25 to 39 who had recovered from COVID-19.

This chain joins TRBV5-1 and TRBJ1-4; 7 bases align to TRBD1. Germline V gene sequence: CDR1 SGHRS, CDR2 YFSETQ. V trimming: 4 bases; J trimming: 4 bases; junction bases outside the gene matches: 4. The CDR3 has 14 amino acids. The CDR3 sequence: CASSHGTDNEKLFF. The CDR3 DNA is TGCGCCAGCAGCCACGGGACAGATAATGAAAAACTGTTTTTT.

The V gene is TRBV28, the J gene TRBJ2-6, with a tentative D call TRBD1 (5 bases). Deletions cut 2 bases from V and 2 bases from J, with 7 bases between. This CDR3 contains 15 residues. CDR1 and CDR2 (germline): MDHEN, SYDVKM. Here the CDR3 reads CASSLVGAGANVLTF. The CDR3 DNA reads as TGTGCCAGCAGTTTAGTAGGGGCTGGGGCCAACGTCCTGACTTTC.

This chain links TRBV14 with TRBJ2-5, with 8 bases aligning to TRBD1. Germline-derived CDR1 and CDR2 are SGHDN and FVKESK. V trimming: 0 bases; J trimming: 7 bases; junction bases outside the gene matches: 7. There are 15 residues in the CDR3. CDR3 protein: CASSQDRDRGGTQYF. DNA for the CDR3: TGTGCCAGCAGCCAAGATCGAGACAGGGGAGGGACCCAGTACTTC.

V is TRBV19 and J is TRBJ1-1; D might be TRBD1 (6 bases). The CDR3 contains 16 residues. V lost 7 bases and J lost 5, with 23 bases in between. Germline CDR1 reads LNHDA; CDR2 reads SQIVND (reference sequence). In DNA form, the CDR3 reads TGTGCCAGTAAAGTGTCCGTGACAGGCCGAGGAACTGAAGCTTTCTTT. Amino acid sequence: CASKVSVTGRGTEAFF. The whole variable domain, filled in from reference TRBV19 and TRBJ1-1, reads DGGITQSPKYLFRKEGQNVTLSCEQNLNHDAMYWYRQDPGQGLRLIYYSQIVNDFQKGDIAEGYSVSREKKESFPLTVTSAQKNPTAFYLCASKVSVTGRGTEAFFGQGTRLTVV.

The chain links TRBV4-1 to TRBJ2-3; possible D gene TRBD2, 5 bases. Germline V gives CDR1 MGHRA, CDR2 YSYEKL. There are 15 residues in the CDR3. Trimming removed 6 bases at V and 4 bases at J, with 17 bases between. CDR3 loop: CASRRNGINADTQYF. The CDR3 DNA is TGCGCCAGCAGACGTAACGGGATTAATGCAGATACGCAGTATTTT.

This clone has more than one count but fewer than ten. The V gene is TRBV28, the J gene TRBJ1-5; 7 bases map to TRBD1. Germline CDR1 is MDHEN and CDR2 is SYDVKM. Trimming cost V 6 bases and J 0 bases; bases outside gene matches: 5. The CDR3 sequence is 15 residues long. CDR3 loop: CASSRTGDSNQPQHF. CDR3 in DNA: TGTGCCAGCAGCCGTACAGGGGATAGCAATCAGCCCCAGCATTTT.

The gene calls are TRBV12-1 and TRBJ2-5; the DNA was not used to check the table's D call, TRBD1. TRBV12-1 is annotated as a pseudogene. The CDR3 extends over 11 amino acids. As DNA, the CDR3 is TGTGCCAGCAGCCATCAAGAGACCCAGTACTTC. The encoded protein is CASSHQETQYF.

V gene TRBV9 combines with J gene TRBJ1-1, with TRBD1 as a possible D gene (6 bases). In germline, CDR1 is SGDLS, CDR2 YYNGEE. V was cut by 3 bases and J by 8 bases, with 11 bases left in between. The CDR3 runs 12 residues. The CDR3 sequence is CASSGTVPEAFF. CDR3 DNA: TGTGCCAGCAGCGGGACAGTCCCCGAAGCTTTCTTT.

This chain joins TRBV7-9 and TRBJ1-2; TRBD1 matches 11 bases. Unmatched junction bases numbered 4, after V lost 1 base and J lost 3 bases. Germline assignment: CDR1 SEHNR and CDR2 FQNEAQ (reference sequence). The CDR3 covers 16 residues. The CDR3 region has the DNA TGTGCCAGCAGCTTAGTTGGACAGGGGGCGGACTATGGCTACACCTTC. This sequence encodes CASSLVGQGADYGYTF.

This chain uses TRBV10-3 with TRBJ1-2; the D gene is possibly TRBD1 (5 bases). CDR1 and CDR2 (germline): ENHRY, SYGVKD. The germline V and J ends were trimmed by 3 bases and 2 bases, with 13 bases remaining between them. This CDR3 comprises 15 residues. The CDR3 reads CAISDYRGSNYGYTF. CDR3 sequence (DNA): TGTGCCATCAGTGACTACCGGGGGTCCAACTATGGCTACACCTTC.

The V gene is TRBV6-2 or TRBV6-3, the J gene TRBJ1-1; no clear D gene. The CDR3 has 13 amino acids. Deletions cut 4 bases from V and 5 bases from J, with 11 bases between. Germline values: CDR1 MNHEY, CDR2 SVGEGT. CDR3 coding DNA: TGTGCCAGCAGTTGGTCCCTGAGGACTGAAGCTTTCTTT. The encoded protein is CASSWSLRTEAFF.

V is TRBV7-2 and J is TRBJ2-5; D gene ambiguous. CDR1 is SGHTA, CDR2 FQGNSA, per germline. Trimming stripped 2 bases from V and 2 bases from J, with 9 bases between. There are 14 residues in the CDR3. CDR3 in DNA: TGTGCCAGCAGCTTAATGGGCAGTCAAGAGACCCAGTACTTC. It specifies CASSLMGSQETQYF.

J is TRBJ2-7 and V is TRBV7-8; D not resolved. V lost 5 bases to trimming and J lost 6 bases, with 17 bases between them. This CDR3 comprises 14 residues. Germline loops: CDR1 SGHVS, CDR2 FQNEAQ. This chain's CDR3 is CASSQGAGTSEQYF. CDR3 DNA sequence: TGTGCCAGCAGCCAAGGCGCAGGAACCTCCGAGCAGTACTTC.

This sequence joins TRBV5-1 and TRBJ1-5; D is unresolved. The CDR3 is made up of 15 amino acids. Germline CDR1 is SGHRS and CDR2 is YFSETQ. Trimming cost V 2 bases and J 1 base, with 10 bases left between them. The CDR3 nucleotides are TGCGCCAGCAGCTTTACCGGACTCAGCAATCAGCCCCAGCATTTT. The encoded protein is CASSFTGLSNQPQHF.

V and J are TRBV4-1 and TRBJ2-5; 10 bases map to TRBD1. J lost 9 bases, V lost 5 bases, and 6 bases had no gene match. Germline CDR1 MGHRA, CDR2 YSYEKL. There are 13 residues in the CDR3. CDR3 coding DNA: TGCGCCAGCAGCTGGGGACAGGGGAGGCCCCAGTACTTC. Translation gives CASSWGQGRPQYF.

The chain recombines TRBV28 with TRBJ1-4; TRBD1 matches at 7 bases. The CDR3 contains 15 residues. J lost 4 bases, V lost 3 bases, and 5 bases had no gene match. The germline CDR1 and CDR2 sequences are MDHEN and SYDVKM. The CDR3 protein is CASSFPGQINEKLFF. DNA for the CDR3: TGTGCCAGCAGTTTCCCGGGACAGATTAATGAAAAACTGTTTTTT.

This chain links TRBV5-1 with TRBJ1-5; 9 bases align to TRBD1. The CDR3 has 15 amino acids. In germline, CDR1 is SGHRS, CDR2 YFSETQ. The J segment lost 7 bases and the V segment lost 0 bases, leaving 5 bases of the junction unmatched. The CDR3 sequence is CASSLGGTGSQPQHF. The CDR3 DNA reads as TGCGCCAGCAGCTTGGGAGGGACAGGGAGCCAGCCCCAGCATTTT. Supplemented by reference TRBV5-1 and TRBJ1-5, the full variable domain reads KAGVTQTPRYLIKTRGQQVTLSCSPISGHRSVSWYQQTPGQGLQFLFEYFSETQRNKGNFPGRFSGRQFSNSRSEMNVSTLELGDSALYLCASSLGGTGSQPQHFGDGTRLSIL.

The chain combines TRBV24-1 with TRBJ2-5; 7 bases line up with TRBD2. This CDR3 contains 15 residues. The germline CDR1 and CDR2 sequences are KGHDR and SFDVKD. The V segment lost 3 bases and the J segment 2 bases; nucleotides outside the gene matches: 5. CDR3 in DNA: TGTGCCACCAGTGATGCCTCAGCGGGGCAAGAGACCCAGTACTTC. Amino acids: CATSDASAGQETQYF.

The chain uses TRBV24-1 and TRBJ1-5; TRBD1 aligns across 9 bases. Trimming cost V 7 bases and J 4 bases; bases outside gene matches: 4. The germline V gene has CDR1 KGHDR and CDR2 SFDVKD. This CDR3 spans 14 amino acids. The CDR3 nucleotides are TGTGCCACCAGCGGGACAGGGAAAAATCAGCCCCAGCATTTT. Translation gives CATSGTGKNQPQHF.

The rearrangement joins TRBV7-2 to TRBJ2-2; perhaps TRBD2 as D (5 bases). The CDR3 is made up of 15 amino acids. CDR1 SGHTA and CDR2 FQGNSA come from the germline V gene. Trimming removed 1 base at V and 4 bases at J, with 10 bases between. The CDR3 DNA follows: TGTGCCAGCAGCTTAGACGGGGTGGGCACCGGGGAGCTGTTTTTT. Encoded protein: CASSLDGVGTGELFF.

The rearrangement uses TRBV5-1 and TRBJ1-1, with D possibly TRBD1 on 6 matching bases. The V end lost 4 bases, the J end lost 4 bases, and 14 bases lay between the germline ends. Germline CDR1 SGHRS, CDR2 YFSETQ. The CDR3 sequence is 14 residues long. The CDR3 region is CASSLDRTGTEAFF. CDR3 nucleotides: TGCGCCAGCAGCCTTGACAGGACTGGCACTGAAGCTTTCTTT.

The rearrangement joins TRBV6-5 to TRBJ2-1; 10 bases match TRBD2. Germline lookup yields CDR1 MNHEY and CDR2 SVGAGI. The CDR3 loop spans 15 amino acids. Trimming cost V 5 bases and J 7 bases; bases outside gene matches: 8. The CDR3 reads CASSPMSGGVNEQFF. The CDR3 DNA follows: TGTGCCAGCAGTCCGATGAGCGGGGGGGTAAATGAGCAGTTCTTC.

V usage is TRBV19 and J usage is TRBJ2-3, with D maybe TRBD2 (7 bases). CDR1 LNHDA and CDR2 SQIVND come from the germline V gene (reference sequence). The length of the CDR3 is 13 residues. V was cut by 6 bases and J by 5 bases, with 12 bases left in between. The CDR3: CASSRGARDTQYF. CDR3 coding DNA: TGTGCCAGTAGCCGGGGGGCGAGAGATACGCAGTATTTT.

This chain connects TRBV21-1 to TRBJ1-5; the DNA was not compared with TRBD1, the D call given in the table. TRBV21-1 is a recognized pseudogene. This CDR3 contains 18 residues. The CDR3 nucleotides are TGTGCCAGCAGCACTAGACAGGCCGATTACCTGTTAAATCAGCCCCAGCATTTT. It encodes CASSTRQADYLLNQPQHF.

The chain links TRBV2 to TRBJ1-5; D is perhaps TRBD1 (6 bases). V lost 6 bases and J 1 base, leaving 7 bases between the germline ends. Germline V gene sequence: CDR1 SNHLY, CDR2 FYNNEI. This CDR3 has 13 residues. For the CDR3, the DNA is TGTGCCAGCAGACAGGGAAGCAATCAGCCCCAGCATTTT. Amino acid sequence: CASRQGSNQPQHF.

This clone was recorded once. The gene calls are TRBV2 and TRBJ1-3; no reliable D call. V gave up 7 bases and J gave up 2 bases, with 12 bases separating them. From germline, CDR1 is SNHLY and CDR2 FYNNEI. The CDR3 is made up of 14 amino acids. CDR3 DNA sequence: TGTGCCAGCAAGGCAGGATTTGCTGGAAACACCATATATTTT. It translates to CASKAGFAGNTIYF.

This clone was counted only a few times. The rearrangement links TRBV4-3 to TRBJ2-7; 13 nucleotides match TRBD2. Germline V CDR1 and CDR2: LGHNA, YSLEER. The J segment lost 3 bases and the V segment lost 3 bases, leaving 5 bases of the junction unmatched. The CDR3 loop spans 16 amino acids. The chain's CDR3 is CASSQTSGGSFYEQYF. Here the CDR3 DNA reads TGCGCCAGCAGCCAGACTAGCGGGGGGTCGTTCTACGAGCAGTACTTC.

Only one count was recorded for this clone. The V and J genes are TRBV7-2 and TRBJ2-5; 10 nucleotides agree with TRBD2. CDR1 SGHTA and CDR2 FQGNSA come from the germline V gene. This CDR3 has 16 amino acids. Trimming at V came to 1 base and at J to 1 base, leaving 3 bases not matched to a gene. The CDR3 loop is CASSLDASGGQETQYF. As DNA, the CDR3 is TGTGCCAGCAGCTTAGATGCTAGCGGGGGCCAAGAGACCCAGTACTTC.

This chain links TRBV4-3 with TRBJ1-2; D is ambiguous. The germline CDR1 and CDR2 sequences are LGHNA and YSLEER. V lost 0 bases and J lost 1, with 9 bases in between. CDR3 length: 15 residues. The CDR3 sequence: CASSQDLGVNYGYTF. The DNA for the CDR3 is TGCGCCAGCAGCCAAGATTTGGGAGTTAACTATGGCTACACCTTC.

This sequence joins TRBV9 and TRBJ2-5, with 9 bases fitting TRBD2. The ends lost 4 bases at V and 0 bases at J; junction bases unmatched: 19. The CDR3 length is 20 residues. Germline V CDR1 and CDR2: SGDLS, YYNGEE. Here the CDR3 reads CASSPPFSLAGRHHQETQYF. CDR3 sequence (DNA): TGTGCCAGCAGCCCTCCCTTTTCGCTAGCGGGGAGGCATCACCAAGAGACCCAGTACTTC.

This chain links TRBV6-2 or TRBV6-3 with TRBJ2-7; perhaps TRBD1 as D (5 bases). Germline V lookup: CDR1 MNHEY, CDR2 SVGEGT. The CDR3 loop spans 13 amino acids. V was cut by 6 bases and J by 5 bases, with 14 bases left in between. The CDR3 is CASSWGRRNEQYF. DNA for the CDR3: TGTGCCAGCAGCTGGGGCCGTCGGAACGAGCAGTACTTC.

This clone is a singleton in its sample. This rearrangement joins TRBV10-3 to TRBJ2-7; 7 bases line up with TRBD2. This CDR3 contains 14 residues. The germline gives CDR1 ENHRY, CDR2 SYGVKD. V was pared by 0 bases and J by 5 bases, with 4 bases of the junction left unmatched. DNA for the CDR3: TGTGCCATCAGTGAGTCACCGGCGGGGGACGAGCAGTACTTC. Translating gives CAISESPAGDEQYF.